The rows below give T cell receptor beta chains drawn from one sample of a study of T cells expressing NK-cell markers. TCRdb reprocessed the 5' RACE reads and keeps a single row for each CDR3 protein, giving no DNA. The sample totals approximately 550,000 distinct CDR3 sequences. Source material: blood T cells: a sorted CD56 or NKG2C T cell subset, CD4+ or CD8+ T cells, or bulk PBMC T cells (not recorded which). The source of these receptors is a man aged 18 to 29 in good health. Both conserved end residues are part of each CDR3.

j_call,v_call,cdr3_aa
TRBJ2-1,TRBV12-3/TRBV12-4,CASSLVSGRAAEQFF
TRBJ2-1,TRBV10-3,CAISEQNPIGTISAHEQFF
TRBJ1-4,TRBV11-3,CASSLGRGSYEKLFF
TRBJ2-1,TRBV11-1,CASRFWGPANEQFF
TRBJ2-2,TRBV24-1,CATSDSDRLGTGELFF
TRBJ1-2,TRBV19,CASTDFARGYTF
TRBJ2-1,TRBV7-9,CASSLSTYLREKDEQFF
TRBJ2-1,TRBV7-3,CASSMGGVDEQFF
TRBJ2-4,TRBV15,CATSGAKNIQYF
TRBJ2-7,TRBV15,CATSKDRVGEQYF
TRBJ2-1,TRBV12-3/TRBV12-4,CASLAGGQTEQFF
TRBJ2-6,TRBV20-1,CSAKRRGQVSGANVLTF
TRBJ1-4,TRBV10-3,CAISEAGGSNEKLFF